The clone carrying this T cell receptor (beta chain) occurred many times. No antigen is known for it. This sample was taken from a study of T-cell reconstitution after alpha-beta-depleted transplantation in children. Study findings and constraints: Recipient T cells and thymic progenitors that survived were the source of the high TCRbeta diversity seen at day 60 in some patients. The origin of alpha-beta T cells about two months after transplant was reportedly several hundred expanded graft clones.

Preparation of the TCRbeta library used unique molecular identifiers. In TCRdb, the PCR reads were re-called with MiXCR into one record per CDR3 protein. The profile covers some 200,000 distinct CDR3 sequences, with approximately 6.9% appearing a single time and approximately 6% taken by the ten largest. This sequence was found in a boy younger than 10 with acute lymphoblastic leukemia, due to receive a stem cell transplant. Specimen: PBMCs, collected before TCRalphabeta/CD19-depleted stem cell transplant.

This CDR3 reads CIPQGAGRGDYGYTF. The CDR3 DNA reads as TGCATCCCTCAAGGGGCGGGCAGGGGGGATTATGGCTACACCTTC. This chain uses TRBV20-1 with TRBJ1-2; 7 bases fit TRBD1. This CDR3 has 15 residues. Germline V gives CDR1 DFQATT, CDR2 SNEGSKA (reference sequence).